These 6 T cell receptor beta chains were sequenced from one sample in a study of PD-1 blockade in mismatch repair-deficient tumors. Method: immunoSEQ multiplex PCR; TCRdb's copy keeps in-frame clones and lacks some. Counted here are about 51,000 clones, more than 75% occurring once; the ten biggest clones make up 2.5% to 4%. Sample: peripheral blood, taken 4 weeks after starting pembrolizumab. These receptors were obtained from an adult with mismatch repair-deficient cancer.

The genes are TRBV18 and TRBJ1-3; no reliable D call. The V end was cut by 2 bases, the J end by 0 bases, with 8 bases between. The germline gives CDR1 KGHSH, CDR2 LQKENI. This CDR3 contains 15 residues. The CDR3 region is CASSPSGNSGNTIYF. CDR3 coding DNA: TGTGCCAGCTCACCATCGGGGAACTCTGGAAACACCATATATTTT.

The J gene is TRBJ2-3, the V gene TRBV7-9, with 7 bases fitting TRBD2. Trimming cost V 3 bases and J 4 bases; bases outside gene matches: 10. Germline-derived CDR1 and CDR2 are SEHNR and FQNEAQ (reference sequence). This CDR3 is 16 amino acids long. In nucleotides, the CDR3 is TGTGCCAGCAGCTTGGTACTTGGCGGGAGCCCAGATACGCAGTATTTT. Translation gives CASSLVLGGSPDTQYF.

The rearrangement joins TRBV6-6 to TRBJ2-3; D gene uncertain. Germline CDR1 is MNHNY and CDR2 is SVGAGI (reference sequence). V was cut by 0 bases and J by 1 base, with 8 bases left in between. The CDR3 covers 15 residues. The CDR3 is CASSYSRGGTDTQYF. In nucleotides, the CDR3 is TGTGCCAGCAGTTACTCGCGAGGAGGCACAGATACGCAGTATTTT.

The J gene is TRBJ2-3, the V gene TRBV29-1; 11 bases map to TRBD2. V shed 2 bases and J 7 bases; nucleotides not matched to a gene: 8. The CDR3 is made up of 15 amino acids. Germline CDR1 reads SQVTM; CDR2 reads ANQGSEA. CDR3 sequence: CSVEPLAGGPNTQYF. Here the CDR3 DNA reads TGCAGCGTTGAACCCTTAGCGGGAGGGCCGAATACGCAGTATTTT.

The rearrangement uses TRBV9 and TRBJ2-5; 11 nucleotides agree with TRBD2. Germline trimming cut 4 bases from V and 5 bases from J; bases unmatched to any gene: 13. The CDR3 totals 17 residues. Germline V lookup: CDR1 SGDLS, CDR2 YYNGEE. As DNA, the CDR3 is TGTGCCAGCAGCCCGGGACTAGCGGTCCTCCTAAAGGAGACCCAGTACTTC. It encodes CASSPGLAVLLKETQYF.

J is TRBJ2-7 and V is TRBV18; 8 bases agree with TRBD1. This CDR3 comprises 14 residues. CDR1 and CDR2 (germline): KGHSH, LQKENI. V trimming: 3 bases; J trimming: 2 bases; junction bases outside the gene matches: 3. CDR3 amino acids: CASSPGTGTYEQYF. CDR3 DNA: TGTGCCAGCTCACCCGGGACAGGTACCTACGAGCAGTACTTC.